The rows below give T cell receptor beta chains drawn from one sample of a study of T cell repertoires in cytomegalovirus infection. TCRdb passed the reads through MiXCR, listing each CDR3 protein once. The sample shows around 630,000 distinct CDR3 sequences, less than 25% of them seen only once. Sample: CD8+ T cells from PBMCs. All receptors come from a human donor in good health (CMV status not recorded). Some clones in this sample may be carry-over from other donors' samples. Each CDR3 is given with its conserved first and last residue. Each record gives: CDR3 protein, CDR3 DNA, V gene, D gene, J gene, clone size. The D gene is left open where the match is weak. Clone size, where shown, is once, few, many, or a class for clones that have expanded.

CDR3: CASSLTSGPWGETQYF
DNA: TGTGCCAGCAGCTTGACTAGCGGACCCTGGGGGGAGACCCAGTACTTC
V: TRBV7-2
D: TRBD2
J: TRBJ2-5
size: many

CDR3: CASSLDRAYEQYF
DNA: TGTGCCAGCAGCTTAGACAGGGCCTACGAGCAGTACTTC
V: TRBV7-9
D: NA
J: TRBJ2-7
size: few

CDR3: CASTIAGGTDTQYF
DNA: TGTGCCAGCACCATAGCGGGAGGCACAGATACGCAGTATTTT
V: TRBV28
D: TRBD2
J: TRBJ2-3
size: NA

CDR3: CVTSVGIEAFF
DNA: TGTGTCACCTCAGTGGGCATTGAAGCTTTCTTT
V: TRBV19
D: NA
J: TRBJ1-1
size: NA

CDR3: CANSVAGPSDTQYF
DNA: TGTGCCAACAGCGTAGCGGGACCCAGCGATACGCAGTATTTT
V: TRBV12-3/TRBV12-4
D: TRBD2
J: TRBJ2-3
size: NA

CDR3: CASGVLAGGEDTQYF
DNA: TGTGCCAGCGGGGTACTAGCGGGCGGCGAGGATACGCAGTATTTT
V: TRBV7-9
D: TRBD2
J: TRBJ2-3
size: many

CDR3: CASGVEGSTYDYEQYF
DNA: TGTGCCAGCGGTGTAGAAGGGTCGACTTACGACTACGAGCAGTACTTC
V: TRBV2
D: NA
J: TRBJ2-7
size: few

CDR3: CASSVWTGKYNEQFF
DNA: TGTGCCAGTAGTGTGTGGACAGGGAAATACAATGAGCAGTTCTTC
V: TRBV19
D: TRBD1
J: TRBJ2-1
size: few

CDR3: CASSLGGVLTNQPQHF
DNA: TGTGCCAGCAGCCTTGGGGGGGTTCTAACGAATCAGCCCCAGCATTTT
V: TRBV5-6
D: NA
J: TRBJ1-5
size: few

CDR3: CASSSAGGPTEAFF
DNA: TGCGCCAGCAGCTCAGCTGGGGGTCCCACTGAAGCTTTCTTT
V: TRBV4-3
D: NA
J: TRBJ1-1
size: few

CDR3: CAIRGTSGSTDTQYF
DNA: TGTGCCATCAGAGGGACTAGCGGTAGCACAGATACGCAGTATTTT
V: TRBV10-3
D: TRBD2
J: TRBJ2-3
size: NA

CDR3: CASSLRGYMNTEAFF
DNA: TGTGCCAGCAGCTTAAGGGGGTACATGAACACTGAAGCTTTCTTT
V: TRBV11-1
D: NA
J: TRBJ1-1
size: once

CDR3: CASSLALAGEGTQYF
DNA: TGTGCCAGCAGCTTAGCACTAGCGGGCGAGGGGACCCAGTACTTC
V: TRBV13
D: TRBD2
J: TRBJ2-5
size: NA

CDR3: CASSYSLANTEAFF
DNA: TGTGCCAGCAGTTACTCGCTGGCGAACACTGAAGCTTTCTTT
V: TRBV6-5
D: NA
J: TRBJ1-1
size: NA

CDR3: CASSVPSSGEGDQYF
DNA: TGTGCCAGCAGCGTACCTTCCTCGGGGGAGGGGGACCAGTACTTC
V: TRBV5-5
D: NA
J: TRBJ2-5
size: NA

CDR3: CASSLYTNGGEDSPATNEKLFF
DNA: TGTGCCAGCAGTTTATACACGAATGGTGGGGAGGACAGCCCTGCAACTAATGAAAAACTGTTTTTT
V: TRBV28
D: NA
J: TRBJ1-4
size: few

CDR3: CASSLQGPGNTIYF
DNA: TGTGCCAGCAGCTTACAGGGTCCAGGAAACACCATATATTTT
V: TRBV7-3
D: NA
J: TRBJ1-3
size: many

CDR3: CASSSPGGAGGPLLSYNEQFF
DNA: TGTGCCAGCAGCTCCCCGGGGGGGGCGGGGGGCCCTCTACTTTCCTACAATGAGCAGTTCTTC
V: TRBV7-6
D: TRBD2
J: TRBJ2-1
size: many

CDR3: CASSLGAGGYEQYF
DNA: TGTGCCAGCAGTTTGGGTGCAGGGGGCTACGAGCAGTACTTC
V: TRBV2
D: TRBD1
J: TRBJ2-7
size: NA

CDR3: CSAWTSGGASPDTQYF
DNA: TGCAGTGCCTGGACTAGCGGGGGGGCCTCCCCAGATACGCAGTATTTT
V: TRBV20-1
D: TRBD2
J: TRBJ2-3
size: once

CDR3: CASSYGTTPSSYNEQFF
DNA: TGTGCCAGCAGTTACGGGACTACCCCGAGCTCCTACAATGAGCAGTTCTTC
V: TRBV6-5
D: TRBD2
J: TRBJ2-1
size: many

CDR3: CASSQEEGGIGTGELFF
DNA: TGCGCCAGCAGCCAAGAAGAGGGGGGAATTGGCACCGGGGAGCTGTTTTTT
V: TRBV4-1
D: NA
J: TRBJ2-2
size: few

CDR3: CASSLSRGGGGEQYF
DNA: TGTGCCAGCAGTTTATCGAGGGGAGGAGGGGGCGAGCAGTACTTC
V: TRBV27
D: NA
J: TRBJ2-7
size: few

CDR3: CASSFGQGTYEQYF
DNA: TGTGCCAGCAGCTTCGGACAGGGCACCTACGAGCAGTACTTC
V: TRBV5-6
D: TRBD1
J: TRBJ2-7
size: few

CDR3: CASNFRRSNSPLHF
DNA: TGTGCCAGCAACTTCAGGCGTAGTAATTCACCCCTCCACTTT
V: TRBV28
D: NA
J: TRBJ1-6
size: NA

CDR3: CASSLWADRAFGNEQFF
DNA: TGTGCCAGCAGTTTATGGGCAGACAGGGCCTTTGGGAATGAGCAGTTCTTC
V: TRBV28
D: TRBD1
J: TRBJ2-1
size: NA

CDR3: CASSYRDFNEQFF
DNA: TGTGCCAGCAGCTACCGGGACTTCAATGAGCAGTTCTTC
V: TRBV7-6
D: NA
J: TRBJ2-1
size: many

CDR3: CASSLGQGTGGYTF
DNA: TGTGCCAGCAGCTTGGGACAGGGCACAGGTGGCTACACCTTC
V: TRBV7-9
D: TRBD1
J: TRBJ1-2
size: NA

CDR3: CASSVGIREVGFYEQYF
DNA: TGTGCCAGCAGCGTAGGGATCCGGGAGGTTGGATTCTACGAGCAGTACTTC
V: TRBV7-9
D: TRBD2
J: TRBJ2-7
size: few

CDR3: CATSPMGTETQYF
DNA: TGTGCCACCAGCCCAATGGGCACGGAGACCCAGTACTTC
V: TRBV15
D: NA
J: TRBJ2-5
size: NA

CDR3: CASSYQDRTEKLFF
DNA: TGTGCCAGCAGTTACCAGGACAGGACTGAAAAACTGTTTTTT
V: TRBV6-6
D: TRBD1
J: TRBJ1-4
size: NA

CDR3: CASSNRGGGAYYGYTF
DNA: TGTGCCAGCAGCAACCGGGGTGGGGGCGCGTACTATGGCTACACCTTC
V: TRBV7-2
D: NA
J: TRBJ1-2
size: NA

CDR3: CASSLVDQETQYF
DNA: TGCGCCAGCAGCTTGGTAGACCAAGAGACCCAGTACTTC
V: TRBV5-1
D: NA
J: TRBJ2-5
size: few

CDR3: CASSFRRQLTDTQYF
DNA: TGTGCCAGCAGTTTTCGCCGACAGCTTACAGATACGCAGTATTTT
V: TRBV28
D: NA
J: TRBJ2-3
size: many

CDR3: CASSPRTLNQPQHF
DNA: TGTGCCAGCAGCCCCCGAACCCTCAATCAGCCCCAGCATTTT
V: TRBV7-8
D: NA
J: TRBJ1-5
size: many

CDR3: CSAPGTDLSTDTQYF
DNA: TGCAGTGCCCCCGGGACGGATCTTAGCACAGATACGCAGTATTTT
V: TRBV20-1
D: NA
J: TRBJ2-3
size: few

CDR3: CASSLALPDTQYF
DNA: TGTGCCAGCAGCTTAGCCCTTCCCGATACGCAGTATTTT
V: TRBV7-8
D: NA
J: TRBJ2-3
size: many

CDR3: CASSYSKDPNTEAFF
DNA: TGTGCCAGCAGTTACTCGAAGGACCCGAACACTGAAGCTTTCTTT
V: TRBV6-6
D: NA
J: TRBJ1-1
size: NA

CDR3: CANSPSTGELFF
DNA: TGTGCCAACAGTCCAAGTACCGGGGAGCTGTTTTTT
V: TRBV12-3/TRBV12-4
D: NA
J: TRBJ2-2
size: NA

CDR3: CASSSPRTGIGSGANVLTF
DNA: TGTGCCAGCAGTTCCCCTCGGACAGGGATAGGCTCTGGGGCCAACGTCCTGACTTTC
V: TRBV7-2
D: TRBD1
J: TRBJ2-6
size: many

CDR3: CSASPTGANTEAFF
DNA: TGCAGTGCTAGCCCGACAGGGGCGAACACTGAAGCTTTCTTT
V: TRBV20-1
D: TRBD1
J: TRBJ1-1
size: NA

CDR3: CASSFLPGQGWTDTQYF
DNA: TGCGCCAGCAGCTTCTTACCCGGACAGGGTTGGACAGATACGCAGTATTTT
V: TRBV5-1
D: TRBD1
J: TRBJ2-3
size: few

CDR3: CASSLSWGLSYGYTF
DNA: TGTGCCAGCAGTTTAAGCTGGGGGCTGAGCTATGGCTACACCTTC
V: TRBV12-3/TRBV12-4
D: NA
J: TRBJ1-2
size: NA

CDR3: CSVDSLGDYEQYF
DNA: TGCAGCGTTGACTCGCTGGGGGACTACGAGCAGTACTTC
V: TRBV29-1
D: NA
J: TRBJ2-7
size: few

CDR3: CSARDYKGLAYEQFF
DNA: TGCAGTGCTAGAGATTACAAGGGACTAGCCTATGAGCAGTTCTTC
V: TRBV20-1
D: TRBD2
J: TRBJ2-1
size: NA

CDR3: CSAGGQGDDNEQFF
DNA: TGCAGCGCCGGAGGACAGGGGGATGACAATGAGCAGTTCTTC
V: TRBV29-1
D: TRBD1
J: TRBJ2-1
size: NA

CDR3: CSALRDREKGNYEQYF
DNA: TGCAGTGCTCTCCGGGACAGGGAAAAGGGAAACTACGAGCAGTACTTC
V: TRBV20-1
D: TRBD1
J: TRBJ2-7
size: NA